This is a list of T cell receptor beta chains from one sample in a study of blood T cell repertoires in COVID-19. Data came from immunoSEQ multiplex PCR; TCRdb stores just in-frame clones and leaves some out. The sample carries approximately 80,000 clones, about 70% recorded once. The sequenced sample was peripheral blood. The receptors here all came from a man between 45 and 60 years old with active or convalescent COVID-19. Each CDR3 is given with its conserved first and last residue. Fields, in order: J gene, V gene, CDR3 protein.

>TRBJ1-1|TRBV2
CASRLGREGKAFF
>TRBJ1-5|TRBV19
CASSIDGPVYSNQPQHF
>TRBJ2-7|TRBV27
CASSLYGNSEQYF
>TRBJ2-3|TRBV7-3
CASSLNGVSTDTQYF
>TRBJ1-1|TRBV3-1/TRBV3-2
CASSMDRGNTEAFF
>TRBJ2-3|TRBV29-1
CSASDRIPPDTQYF
>TRBJ1-6|TRBV9
CASSSLGQGGSPLHF
>TRBJ1-2|TRBV3-1/TRBV3-2
CASSIDRGYGYTF
>TRBJ1-6|TRBV4-3
CASSQDPQGARSPLHF
>TRBJ1-1|TRBV11-2
CASSLEGARSTEAFF
>TRBJ1-6|TRBV5-1
CASSLDQAGGNSPLHF
>TRBJ1-2|TRBV14
CASRRRTALSDRYGYTF